This TCR beta chain was recorded in a study of identical twins. Study-level points and caveats: Insertions were reduced in abundant cord blood beta clonotypes but not in memory repertoires. The study reached conclusions through statistical analysis that was cross-sectional, not following the same donors.

TCRdb reprocessed the 5' RACE reads via MiXCR and lists one record per CDR3 protein. The sample carries some 660,000 distinct CDR3 sequences, 8.6% recorded once. This clonotype was seen a handful of times. Its target is not known. CDR3 size: 15 residues. Germline V gives CDR1 MNHEY, CDR2 SMNVEV (reference sequence). The V gene lost 0 bases and the J gene lost 2 bases, with 10 bases spanning the gap. This sample also appeared in a second study, on yellow fever vaccine responses in identical twins.

The chain has TRBV27 and TRBJ2-5; the D gene is possibly TRBD2 (5 bases). The clonotype was recovered from a woman between 18 and 29 years old in good health. Specimen: PBMCs. This chain's CDR3 is CASSLSRWEQETQYF. The CDR3 DNA reads TGTGCCAGCAGTTTATCACGATGGGAGCAAGAGACCCAGTACTTC.